The next 32 T cell receptor beta chains were all read from a single sample in a study of T-cell reconstitution after alpha-beta-depleted transplantation in children. Unique molecular identifiers were incorporated during preparation of the TCRbeta library. TCRdb reanalysed the PCR reads using MiXCR and keeps one entry per CDR3 protein. This sample has hundreds of thousands of distinct CDR3 sequences, with around a sixth found just once. Source: PBMCs from the stem cell graft donor, taken from the stem cell graft. The receptors here all came from a human donor who donated a stem cell graft to a child with acute myeloid leukemia.

This clonotype was counted many times. V gene TRBV20-1 combines with J gene TRBJ2-1; 11 bases fit TRBD2. This CDR3 is built from 15 residues. V lost 0 bases, J lost 8 bases, and 6 bases stayed unmatched. CDR1 and CDR2 (germline): DFQATT, SNEGSKA (reference sequence). The CDR3 region has the DNA TGCAGTGCTAGAGATTCGGGACTAGCGGTGGATGAGCAGTTCTTC. Amino acids: CSARDSGLAVDEQFF.

In this sample, this clonotype turned up many times. The chain uses TRBV20-1 and TRBJ2-1; TRBD1 matches at 10 bases. In germline, CDR1 is DFQATT, CDR2 SNEGSKA (reference sequence). V trimming: 3 bases; J trimming: 15 bases; junction bases outside the gene matches: 14. The CDR3 length is 14 residues. CDR3 sequence reads: CSASSGQGYGPGFF. Here the CDR3 DNA reads TGCAGTGCTAGTTCGGGACAGGGGTACGGACCGGGGTTCTTC.

This clonotype was detected ten times or more. The V and J genes are TRBV20-1 and TRBJ1-2, with D perhaps matching TRBD1 (6 bases). CDR3 length equals 15 residues. Trimming cost V 0 bases and J 4 bases, with 15 bases left between them. Germline V gene sequence: CDR1 DFQATT, CDR2 SNEGSKA (reference sequence). This CDR3 is CSARDRGGFGYGYTF. CDR3 DNA: TGCAGTGCTAGAGATCGAGGGGGGTTTGGCTATGGCTACACCTTC.

At least ten counts were recorded for this clonotype. The V gene is TRBV20-1, the J gene TRBJ1-2; possible D gene TRBD1, 5 bases. Germline V gives CDR1 DFQATT, CDR2 SNEGSKA (reference sequence). Trimming pared 6 bases from V and 3 bases from J, leaving 11 bases between. This CDR3 spans 12 amino acids. The CDR3 is CSAEPGYYGYTF. CDR3 sequence (DNA): TGCAGTGCCGAACCAGGGTACTATGGCTACACCTTC.

In this sample, this clonotype turned up many times. The V and J genes are TRBV12-3 or TRBV12-4 and TRBJ1-2; 7 nucleotides align to TRBD1. CDR3 length equals 13 residues. V was clipped by 3 bases and J by 4 bases; unmatched bases: 2. The CDR3 reads CASSFGDSYGYTF. In DNA, the CDR3 is TGTGCCAGCAGTTTCGGGGACAGCTATGGCTACACCTTC.

The sample holds a few counts of this clonotype. The V gene is TRBV7-2, the J gene TRBJ2-7; no reliable D call. This CDR3 is built from 15 residues. Germline V gene lookup returns CDR1 SGHTA and CDR2 FQGNSA. V was clipped by 2 bases and J by 3 bases, with 14 bases between them. CDR3 coding DNA: TGTGCCAGCAGCTTATACCTAATAGACGACTACGAGCAGTACTTC. Translating gives CASSLYLIDDYEQYF.

The chain has TRBV20-1 and TRBJ1-1, with a possible D match to TRBD1 (5 bases). The CDR3 consists of 14 residues. V lost 4 bases and J lost 3, with 15 bases in between. The V gene's germline CDR1 is DFQATT and CDR2 SNEGSKA (reference sequence). CDR3 bases: TGCAGTGCTATATCGGCAGGGAGGGACACTGAAGCTTTCTTT. This encodes CSAISAGRDTEAFF.

V gene TRBV7-2 combines with J gene TRBJ2-7; D ambiguous. V was trimmed by 1 base and J by 3 bases, leaving 10 bases between them. This CDR3 has 14 residues. The germline V gene encodes CDR1 SGHTA and CDR2 FQGNSA. CDR3 coding DNA: TGTGCCAGCAGCTTAGGAGGCCTTGGCTACGAGCAGTACGTC. It specifies CASSLGGLGYEQYV.

The gene calls are TRBV29-1 and TRBJ2-2; D ambiguous. The ends were cut back, 4 bases at V and 6 bases at J, with 12 bases in the middle. The length of the CDR3 is 13 residues. Germline V gene lookup returns CDR1 SQVTM and CDR2 ANQGSEA. For the CDR3, the DNA is TGCAGCGTTGTCCCATTTTACTCCGGGGAGCTGTTTTTT. Residues: CSVVPFYSGELFF.

This clonotype appeared many times. CDR3 loop: CASSRGVRAYEQYF. In DNA form, the CDR3 reads TGTGCCAGCAGTCGTGGTGTTCGGGCGTACGAGCAGTACTTC. The chain carries TRBV27 and TRBJ2-7; D not resolved. CDR1 MNHEY and CDR2 SMNVEV come from the germline V gene (reference sequence). CDR3 length: 14 residues. V was shortened by 5 bases and J by 4 bases, with 15 bases between the two germline ends.

This clonotype came up many times. The rearrangement uses TRBV20-1 and TRBJ2-3; 10 bases are shared with TRBD2. The germline gives CDR1 DFQATT, CDR2 SNEGSKA (reference sequence). J lost 3 bases, V lost 3 bases, and 12 bases had no gene match. This CDR3 has 17 amino acids. The CDR3 DNA follows: TGCAGTGCTAGGCCCATGAGCGGGGGGGCTAAGACAGATACGCAGTATTTT. Residues: CSARPMSGGAKTDTQYF.

This clonotype was recorded once. The V gene is TRBV7-9, the J gene TRBJ1-2; D possibly corresponds to TRBD1 (6 bases). The CDR3 is made up of 16 amino acids. Per the germline V gene, CDR1 is SEHNR and CDR2 is FQNEAQ (reference sequence). With 2 bases removed from V and 2 bases from J, the gap between germline ends came to 15 bases. The CDR3 coding sequence is TGTGCCAGCAGCTTATTCGGCGCCGACAGGAACTATGGCTACACCTTC. This codes for CASSLFGADRNYGYTF.

This clonotype was detected many times. This sequence joins TRBV6-4 and TRBJ2-1; 8 bases align to TRBD1. Per germline, CDR1 MRHNA and CDR2 SNTAGT. The CDR3 is made up of 14 amino acids. Trimming took 11 bases from V and 3 from J; bases not matched to a gene: 9. The CDR3, as DNA: TGTGCCCCTACCCGACAGGGGATCTACAATGAGCAGTTCTTC. Protein product: CAPTRQGIYNEQFF.

The chain uses TRBV21-1 and TRBJ2-5; the D call in the table, TRBD1, was not verified against the DNA. TRBV21-1 is tagged as a pseudogene. This CDR3 comprises 15 residues. This CDR3 is CARLHPGRFQETQYF. CDR3 DNA: TGTGCCAGGTTACACCCAGGACGGTTCCAAGAGACCCAGTACTTC.

CDR3: CASSLRTGVNTGELFF. The DNA for the CDR3 is TGTGCCAGCAGTCTTAGGACAGGAGTTAACACCGGGGAGCTGTTTTTT. The chain couples TRBV7-9 to TRBJ2-2; the match to TRBD1 covers 7 bases. CDR3 size: 16 residues. The germline V gene encodes CDR1 SEHNR and CDR2 FQNEAQ (reference sequence). Trimming cost V 6 bases and J 2 bases; bases outside gene matches: 9. Together with reference TRBV7-9 and TRBJ2-2, the CDR3 gives the full variable domain: DTGVSQNPRHKITKRGQNVTFRCDPISEHNRLYWYRQTLGQGPEFLTYFQNEAQLEKSRLLSDRFSAERPKGSFSTLEIQRTEQGDSAMYLCASSLRTGVNTGELFFGEGSRLTVL.

The CDR3 sequence: CSAGGGNRELFF. The CDR3 coding sequence is TGCAGTGCTGGCGGGGGAAACCGGGAGCTGTTTTTT. The rearrangement joins TRBV20-1 to TRBJ2-2; 7 bases match TRBD2. Germline loops: CDR1 DFQATT, CDR2 SNEGSKA (reference sequence). With V trimmed by 5 bases and J by 9 bases, 6 bases remained unmatched. The length of the CDR3 is 12 residues.

A few counts support this clonotype. V gene TRBV5-1 combines with J gene TRBJ2-1; D unclear. Germline V gives CDR1 SGHRS, CDR2 YFSETQ. Trimming stripped 2 bases from V and 6 bases from J, with 15 bases between. The CDR3 consists of 15 residues. The CDR3 protein is CASSFDTLILNEQFF. CDR3 DNA sequence: TGCGCCAGCAGCTTCGACACCCTTATTCTCAATGAGCAGTTCTTC.

Only a few counts were recorded for this clonotype. This chain connects TRBV7-2 to TRBJ1-2, with D unclear. The CDR3 length is 13 residues. Germline CDR1 SGHTA, CDR2 FQGNSA. The V end lost 5 bases, the J end lost 7 bases, and 14 bases lay between the germline ends. CDR3 coding DNA: TGTGCCAGCAGCCCCGACGTTGGGCTTGGCTACACCTTC. Residues: CASSPDVGLGYTF.

This rearrangement joins TRBV28 to TRBJ2-3; D is possibly TRBD1 or TRBD2 (5 bases each). Germline-derived CDR1 and CDR2 are MDHEN and SYDVKM. The CDR3 runs to 15 residues. V lost 6 bases, J lost 1 base, and 14 bases lay in between. CDR3 in DNA: TGTGCCAGCAGCTCCGGGGCACAGGGCACAGATACGCAGTATTTT. Translation gives CASSSGAQGTDTQYF.

This clonotype occurred a few times. The rearrangement links TRBV6-5 to TRBJ2-6; no clear D gene. This CDR3 contains 15 residues. Between the trimmed V and J ends, which lost 1 base and 1 base, there was a span of 5 bases. CDR1 and CDR2 from the germline V gene are MNHEY and SVGAGI. The CDR3 protein is CASSYLPSGANVLTF. As DNA, the CDR3 is TGTGCCAGCAGTTACTTACCTTCTGGGGCCAACGTCCTGACTTTC.

The rearrangement uses TRBV18 and TRBJ2-7, with D perhaps matching TRBD1 (6 bases). Germline-derived CDR1 and CDR2 are KGHSH and LQKENI. The CDR3 is 14 amino acids. V was cut by 5 bases and J by 0 bases, with 11 bases left in between. Written as DNA, the CDR3 is TGTGCCAGCTCATTACAGGGCAGCTCCTACGAGCAGTACTTC. This sequence encodes CASSLQGSSYEQYF.

This clonotype was recorded many times. The chain uses TRBV29-1 and TRBJ2-4, with 7 bases lining up with TRBD1. After removal of 4 bases from V and 6 bases from J, the junction contained 6 bases not matched to a gene. The germline V gene encodes CDR1 SQVTM and CDR2 ANQGSEA. The CDR3 length is 13 residues. The CDR3 DNA reads TGCAGCGTTGGTCAGGGGGTTGGAAACATTCAGTACTTC. It encodes CSVGQGVGNIQYF.

The gene calls are TRBV7-2 and TRBJ1-2, with TRBD1 identical over 8 bases. Germline trimming cut 2 bases from V and 4 bases from J; bases unmatched to any gene: 12. The CDR3 runs 17 residues. Germline V gene lookup returns CDR1 SGHTA and CDR2 FQGNSA. As DNA, the CDR3 is TGTGCCAGCAGCTTAATCGGTTACCAGGGGGCGAGCTATGGCTACACCTTC. It specifies CASSLIGYQGASYGYTF.

Concerning this clonotype itself: The junction shows a germline mismatch at one end, possibly a read error. The V call is TRBV7-8, the J call TRBJ2-1; a weak D match, TRBD2 (5 bases). Per the germline V gene, CDR1 is SGHVS and CDR2 is FQNEAQ. This CDR3 comprises 12 residues. DNA for the CDR3: TGTGCCAGCAGCCCTGACTACCATGAGCAGTTCTTC. Translated: CASSPDYHEQFF.

This clonotype was seen at least ten times. The chain carries TRBV5-1 and TRBJ1-2, with D possibly matching TRBD1 (5 bases). V dropped 3 bases and J dropped 3 bases, with 12 bases sitting between them. Germline V lookup: CDR1 SGHRS, CDR2 YFSETQ. CDR3 length equals 14 residues. The CDR3 reads CASSWADSDYGYTF. The CDR3 DNA follows: TGCGCCAGCAGCTGGGCCGACAGCGACTATGGCTACACCTTC.

The chain combines TRBV20-1 with TRBJ2-7; no clear D. The length of the CDR3 is 13 residues. Germline assignment: CDR1 DFQATT and CDR2 SNEGSKA (reference sequence). Written as DNA, the CDR3 is TGCAATACGACGGCCCCAAGCTCCTACGAGCAGTACGTC. Translation: CNTTAPSSYEQYV.

The V and J genes are TRBV2 and TRBJ2-5, with TRBD2 identical over 9 bases. Per germline, CDR1 SNHLY and CDR2 FYNNEI. CDR3 length: 16 residues. The junction had 8 bases not matched to a gene; V was cut back by 1 base and J by 5 bases. Written as DNA, the CDR3 is TGTGCCAGCAGTGAAGTTGAATTAGCGGGGGCGGAGACCCAGTACTTC. It is translated as CASSEVELAGAETQYF.

This clonotype was seen many times. The chain links TRBV20-1 to TRBJ2-1; the match to TRBD2 covers 13 bases. Trimming cost V 1 base and J 5 bases; bases outside gene matches: 11. Germline lookup yields CDR1 DFQATT and CDR2 SNEGSKA (reference sequence). The CDR3 is 18 amino acids. The CDR3 is CSARVTSGGGVRNNEQFF. The CDR3 nucleotides read TGCAGTGCTAGAGTTACTAGCGGGGGGGGAGTTCGAAACAATGAGCAGTTCTTC.

The V call is TRBV6-2 or TRBV6-3, the J call TRBJ2-1; the D is unclear. Germline lookup yields CDR1 MNHEY and CDR2 SVGEGT. V was pared by 8 bases and J by 0 bases, with 5 bases between. This CDR3 comprises 12 residues. This chain's CDR3 is CASGFSYNEQFF. In DNA, the CDR3 is TGTGCCAGCGGCTTCTCCTACAATGAGCAGTTCTTC.

This clonotype appeared many times. The genes are TRBV7-9 and TRBJ2-7; D possibly corresponds to TRBD1 (6 bases). Trimming removed 2 bases from V and 2 bases from J, with 10 bases in between. The CDR3 runs 14 residues. CDR1 SEHNR and CDR2 FQNEAQ come from the germline V gene (reference sequence). CDR3 DNA: TGTGCCAGCAGCTTAAGCCGGACAGCCTACGAGCAGTACTTC. It codes for CASSLSRTAYEQYF.

This clonotype has a count of ten or more. The V gene is TRBV20-1, the J gene TRBJ2-3; no reliable D call. Germline CDR1 reads DFQATT; CDR2 reads SNEGSKA (reference sequence). Trimming took off 5 bases at V and 4 bases at J, with 10 bases between the two ends. This CDR3 spans 12 amino acids. The CDR3, as DNA: TGCAGTGCTCCTTCTTCAGCAGATACGCAGTATTTT. This encodes CSAPSSADTQYF.

This clonotype has at least ten counts. The chain joins TRBV9 to TRBJ1-2, with a weak D call TRBD1 (5 bases). V shed 9 bases and J shed 1 base, with 10 bases lying between them. Germline CDR1 and CDR2: SGDLS and YYNGEE. CDR3 length equals 12 residues. CDR3 sequence (DNA): TGTGCCACTTACGACAGTAACTATGGCTACACCTTC. Translated: CATYDSNYGYTF.